Below, 27 T cell receptor beta chains from the same sample are listed, as sequenced in a study of blood T cell repertoires in COVID-19. Data came from immunoSEQ multiplex PCR; TCRdb stores just in-frame clones and leaves some out. The sample records some 200,000 clones, roughly 90% being singletons. Sample: PBMCs or T cells enriched from blood (not recorded which). The origin of the receptors is a young woman who had recovered from COVID-19.

V is TRBV6-5 and J is TRBJ1-1; possible D gene TRBD1, 5 bases. Germline CDR1 is MNHEY and CDR2 is SVGAGI. CDR3 length: 16 residues. Trimming left V 0 bases short and J 0 bases short, with 11 bases between. The CDR3 DNA sequence: TGTGCCAGCAGTTACTCGGGGGGGAAGATGAACACTGAAGCTTTCTTT. It specifies CASSYSGGKMNTEAFF.

The V call is TRBV7-6, the J call TRBJ1-1; D gene uncertain. Germline values: CDR1 SGHVS, CDR2 FNYEAQ. The CDR3 runs to 14 residues. V lost 5 bases and J lost 1, with 11 bases in between. CDR3: CASSGWLGNTEAFF. The CDR3 nucleotides read TGTGCCAGCAGCGGATGGCTAGGGAACACTGAAGCTTTCTTT.

The CDR3 region is CASSVRLAEGLSYNEQFF. CDR3 nucleotide sequence: TGTGCCAGCAGCGTAAGGCTAGCGGAAGGCTTATCCTACAATGAGCAGTTCTTC. V and J are TRBV9 and TRBJ2-1; TRBD2 agrees at 7 bases. Germline V gene sequence: CDR1 SGDLS, CDR2 YYNGEE. This CDR3 contains 18 residues. Trimming cost V 1 base and J 1 base; bases outside gene matches: 11. Full variable domain (outside the CDR3, taken from reference TRBV9 and TRBJ2-1): DSGVTQTPKHLITATGQRVTLRCSPRSGDLSVYWYQQSLDQGLQFLIQYYNGEERAKGNILERFSAQQFPDLHSELNLSSLELGDSALYFCASSVRLAEGLSYNEQFFGPGTRLTVL.

Only one count was recorded for this clone. The chain uses TRBV27 and TRBJ2-1, with 11 bases lining up with TRBD2. With 7 bases clipped from V and 4 bases from J, the junction kept 6 bases outside the gene matches. The germline V gene has CDR1 MNHEY and CDR2 SMNVEV (reference sequence). This CDR3 has 15 amino acids. The CDR3 region has the DNA TGTGCCAGCACCGGCGGGACTAGCGGTTACAATGAGCAGTTCTTC. It translates to CASTGGTSGYNEQFF.

This chain joins TRBV15 and TRBJ2-7; 7 bases are shared with TRBD1. This CDR3 has 13 amino acids. After removal of 4 bases from V and 3 bases from J, the junction contained 3 bases not matched to a gene. The germline V gene has CDR1 LNHNV and CDR2 YYDKDF (reference sequence). CDR3 amino acids: CATSTRDSYEQYF. For the CDR3, the DNA is TGTGCCACCAGCACCCGGGACAGCTACGAGCAGTACTTC.

J is TRBJ2-5 and V is TRBV18; D unresolved. Germline CDR1 KGHSH, CDR2 LQKENI. The CDR3 contains 14 residues. Trimming cost V 1 base and J 4 bases, with 10 bases left between them. The DNA for the CDR3 is TGTGCCAGCTCACCACTTTCCGGGTCAGAGACCCAGTACTTC. The encoded protein is CASSPLSGSETQYF.

This chain joins TRBV9 and TRBJ2-3; perhaps TRBD2 as D (6 bases). V lost 2 bases and J lost 2, with 12 bases in between. In germline, CDR1 is SGDLS, CDR2 YYNGEE. The CDR3 is 15 amino acids. The CDR3 DNA is TGTGCCAGCAGCGTCGGCGGAGGGGACACAGATACGCAGTATTTT. It translates to CASSVGGGDTDTQYF. Supplemented by reference TRBV9 and TRBJ2-3, the full variable domain reads DSGVTQTPKHLITATGQRVTLRCSPRSGDLSVYWYQQSLDQGLQFLIQYYNGEERAKGNILERFSAQQFPDLHSELNLSSLELGDSALYFCASSVGGGDTDTQYFGPGTRLTVL.

The sample holds one count of this clone. This sequence joins TRBV18 and TRBJ2-6; unclear D gene. CDR1 is KGHSH and CDR2 is LQKENI in the germline V gene. This CDR3 has 15 amino acids. Trimming stripped 2 bases from V and 0 bases from J, with 5 bases between. This CDR3 reads CASSPSYSGANVLTF. In DNA form, the CDR3 reads TGTGCCAGCTCACCATCCTACTCTGGGGCCAACGTCCTGACTTTC.

The chain links TRBV27 to TRBJ2-1; TRBD2 matches at 9 bases. Germline lookup yields CDR1 MNHEY and CDR2 SMNVEV (reference sequence). The length of the CDR3 is 14 residues. V lost 3 bases and J lost 10; bases outside the gene matches: 7. Here the CDR3 DNA reads TGTGCCAGCAGTTTGGCTAGCGGGATTGACGAGCAGTTCTTC. Amino acids: CASSLASGIDEQFF.

This clone was observed once. The chain links TRBV27 to TRBJ2-7, with D perhaps TRBD1 (6 bases). Per germline, CDR1 MNHEY and CDR2 SMNVEV (reference sequence). The V and J ends lost 4 bases and 0 bases respectively, with 10 bases between them. The CDR3 extends over 14 amino acids. CDR3 sequence reads: CASSSQGSSYEQYF. The DNA of the CDR3 is TGTGCCAGCAGTTCCCAGGGGAGCTCCTACGAGCAGTACTTC.

The V gene is TRBV24-1, the J gene TRBJ2-5; 7 bases map to TRBD2. This CDR3 comprises 17 residues. Germline lookup yields CDR1 KGHDR and CDR2 SFDVKD. V dropped 2 bases and J dropped 2; count of bases not matched to a gene: 10. The CDR3: CATSDSPSPAGQETQYF. The CDR3 DNA reads TGTGCCACCAGTGATTCCCCTTCTCCAGCGGGACAAGAGACCCAGTACTTC.

A few counts support this clone. The gene calls are TRBV10-3 and TRBJ2-7; unclear D gene. Trimming took off 4 bases at V and 2 bases at J, with 9 bases between the two ends. Germline V lookup: CDR1 ENHRY, CDR2 SYGVKD. The CDR3 runs to 13 residues. CDR3 loop: CAISGRATYEQYF. The CDR3 nucleotides are TGTGCCATCAGTGGTAGAGCGACCTACGAGCAGTACTTC.

This clone was found a few times. Other DNA sequences in this specimen translate into the identical CDR3. The chain combines TRBV7-9 with TRBJ2-7, with TRBD1 as a possible D gene (5 bases). This CDR3 is built from 12 residues. Germline CDR1 is SEHNR and CDR2 is FQNEAQ (reference sequence). V was shortened by 5 bases and J by 1 base, with 6 bases between the two germline ends. Written as DNA, the CDR3 is TGTGCCAGCAGCCAGGGATCCTACGAGCAGTACTTC. Translated, it gives CASSQGSYEQYF.

The chain recombines TRBV27 with TRBJ1-2, with D possibly being TRBD1 (5 bases). Trimming took 3 bases from V and 0 from J, leaving 8 bases between them. Germline-derived CDR1 and CDR2 are MNHEY and SMNVEV (reference sequence). This CDR3 has 14 amino acids. Here the CDR3 DNA reads TGTGCCAGCAGTTTTCAGGGTGCTAACTATGGCTACACCTTC. It codes for CASSFQGANYGYTF.

The J gene is TRBJ2-1, the V gene TRBV29-1; D is undetermined. The CDR3 consists of 10 residues. The V gene lost 8 bases and the J gene lost 8 bases, with 10 bases spanning the gap. Per germline, CDR1 SQVTM and CDR2 ANQGSEA. The CDR3 is CSFLGYEQFF. In DNA, the CDR3 is TGCAGCTTCCTAGGCTATGAGCAGTTCTTC.

The CDR3 loop reads CASSLLDRRTYEQYF. CDR3 bases: TGTGCCAGCAGTTTACTGGACAGGAGAACCTACGAGCAGTACTTC. The chain is built from TRBV28 and TRBJ2-7, with TRBD1 matching 7 bases. The CDR3 contains 15 residues. With V trimmed by 2 bases and J by 2 bases, 6 bases remained unmatched. Germline V gene data show CDR1 as MDHEN and CDR2 as SYDVKM. Drawing the rest from reference TRBV28 and TRBJ2-7, the complete variable domain is DVKVTQSSRYLVKRTGEKVFLECVQDMDHENMFWYRQDPGLGLRLIYFSYDVKMKEKGDIPEGYSVSREKKERFSLILESASTNQTSMYLCASSLLDRRTYEQYFGPGTRLTVT.

This clone turned up a few times. The chain carries TRBV21-1 and TRBJ2-1; the table names TRBD2, a call not compared with the DNA. TRBV21-1 is annotated as a pseudogene. The CDR3 is made up of 18 amino acids. As DNA, the CDR3 is TGTGCCAGCAGCCAAGAGGTGGTCGACGGGAACTCCTACAATGAGCAGTTCTTC. It translates to CASSQEVVDGNSYNEQFF.

The rearrangement joins TRBV28 to TRBJ2-1; 7 nucleotides agree with TRBD1. Germline loops: CDR1 MDHEN, CDR2 SYDVKM. V shed 0 bases and J 3 bases; nucleotides not matched to a gene: 5. This CDR3 contains 16 residues. CDR3 loop: CASSLWAGTVYNEQFF. DNA for the CDR3: TGTGCCAGCAGTTTATGGGCCGGGACAGTCTACAATGAGCAGTTCTTC.

This clone came up a few times. The chain has TRBV11-3 and TRBJ2-3; 11 bases align to TRBD2. From germline, CDR1 is SGHNT and CDR2 YENEEA. The CDR3 is 16 amino acids. The trim removed 5 bases at V and 1 base at J, leaving 5 bases unmatched. This CDR3 reads CASSDGTSGRTDTQYF. In nucleotides, the CDR3 is TGTGCCAGCAGCGACGGGACTAGCGGACGCACAGATACGCAGTATTTT.

The CDR3 protein is CASSLAAGNRNEQFF. In nucleotides, the CDR3 is TGCGCCAGCAGCTTGGCAGCGGGAAACCGCAATGAGCAGTTCTTC. The V and J genes are TRBV5-1 and TRBJ2-1; the match to TRBD2 covers 7 bases. The CDR3 covers 15 residues. Germline-derived CDR1 and CDR2 are SGHRS and YFSETQ. With V trimmed by 0 bases and J by 6 bases, 6 bases remained unmatched.

A single count supports this clone. This sequence joins TRBV5-1 and TRBJ2-1; tentative D call: TRBD2 (6 bases). The V and J ends lost 0 bases and 8 bases respectively, with 15 bases between them. Germline CDR1 and CDR2: SGHRS and YFSETQ. This CDR3 comprises 15 residues. The chain's CDR3 is CASSLGSGTFDEQFF. DNA for the CDR3: TGCGCCAGCAGCTTGGGTAGCGGTACGTTTGATGAGCAGTTCTTC.

The chain recombines TRBV5-1 with TRBJ2-1; 10 bases fit TRBD2. The CDR3 has 18 amino acids. From germline, CDR1 is SGHRS and CDR2 YFSETQ. Losses at the gene ends were 4 bases for V and 5 bases for J; bases not matched to a gene: 15. CDR3 DNA sequence: TGCGCCAGCAGCAGCGGGCCGGAGGGACTAGCGAATAACAATGAGCAGTTCTTC. Translation gives CASSSGPEGLANNNEQFF.

The rearrangement uses TRBV5-1 and TRBJ2-7, with D possibly TRBD2 on 5 matching bases. Trimming left V 0 bases short and J 2 bases short, with 9 bases between. The CDR3 length is 14 residues. Germline assignment: CDR1 SGHRS and CDR2 YFSETQ. The CDR3, as DNA: TGCGCCAGCAGCTTGGAGGGAGAAACCTACGAGCAGTACTTC. Protein product: CASSLEGETYEQYF.

This clone was observed once. The chain employs TRBV28 and TRBJ2-3, with 7 nucleotides matching TRBD2. CDR1 is MDHEN, CDR2 SYDVKM, per germline. Trimming cost V 7 bases and J 3 bases; bases outside gene matches: 10. CDR3 length: 15 residues. CDR3 bases: TGTGCCAGCAACCCTTACGGGGGGAAAACAGATACGCAGTATTTT. Amino acids: CASNPYGGKTDTQYF.

V gene TRBV6-6 combines with J gene TRBJ2-1; D gene ambiguous. The CDR3 spans 12 residues. V was trimmed by 4 bases and J by 5 bases, leaving 6 bases between them. The germline V gene encodes CDR1 MNHNY and CDR2 SVGAGI (reference sequence). In nucleotides, the CDR3 is TGTGCCAGCAGTTCCGTCCACAATGAGCAGTTCTTC. As protein: CASSSVHNEQFF.

The rearrangement uses TRBV3-1 (or the pseudogene TRBV3-2) and TRBJ2-7, with D perhaps TRBD1 (5 bases). The CDR3 is 13 amino acids. The ends were cut back, 6 bases at V and 1 base at J, with 10 bases in the middle. Germline lookup yields CDR1 LGHDT and CDR2 YNNKEL (reference sequence). Written as DNA, the CDR3 is TGTGCCAGCAGTCCAGGGATTTCCTACGAGCAGTACTTC. Its translation: CASSPGISYEQYF.

CDR3: CASSLTSASYEQYF. DNA of the CDR3: TGTGCCAGCAGCCTAACTAGCGCCTCCTACGAGCAGTACTTC. The chain combines TRBV3-1 (or the pseudogene TRBV3-2) with TRBJ2-7, with 7 positions matching TRBD2. There are 14 residues in the CDR3. Per the germline V gene, CDR1 is LGHDT and CDR2 is YNNKEL (reference sequence). With V trimmed by 4 bases and J by 0 bases, 3 bases remained unmatched.